One and the same sample provided the 2 T cell receptor beta chains below, sequenced in a study of T-cell memory formation after mild COVID-19. In TCRdb, the 5' RACE reads were re-called with MiXCR into one record per CDR3 protein. This sample yields 430,000 or so distinct CDR3 sequences, of which 20% to 25% are seen a single time; under 15% belongs to the top ten. Sequenced material: PBMCs or a T cell subset sorted from them (not recorded which). The receptor source for this set is an adult woman who had mild COVID-19 (a few samples of this study predate the infection). Cell type and time point are not known.

The J gene is TRBJ2-3, the V gene TRBV4-1; D not resolved. The CDR3 totals 16 residues. V gave up 1 base and J gave up 0 bases, with 11 bases separating them. Germline loops: CDR1 MGHRA, CDR2 YSYEKL. CDR3 sequence reads: CASSQVAELSTDTQYF. DNA of the CDR3: TGCGCCAGCAGCCAAGTGGCGGAACTTAGCACAGATACGCAGTATTTT.

This sequence joins TRBV4-1 and TRBJ2-7, with 10 bases matching TRBD1. Germline V gene lookup returns CDR1 MGHRA and CDR2 YSYEKL. Trimming removed 10 bases from V and 3 bases from J; junction bases left unmatched: 12. This CDR3 region has 15 residues. CDR3 DNA sequence: TGCGCCACCAGTCCCGACGGGACAGGGGTCTACGAGCAGTACTTC. Protein sequence: CATSPDGTGVYEQYF.